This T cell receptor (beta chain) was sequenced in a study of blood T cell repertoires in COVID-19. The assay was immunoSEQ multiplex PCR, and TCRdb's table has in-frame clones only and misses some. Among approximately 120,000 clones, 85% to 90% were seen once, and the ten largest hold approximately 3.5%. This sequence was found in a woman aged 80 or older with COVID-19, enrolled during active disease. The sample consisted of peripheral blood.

The CDR3 DNA follows: TGTGCCAGCAGCCAAGATAGGGGACTAGCGGTAGATACGCAGTATTTT. Residues: CASSQDRGLAVDTQYF. The chain is built from TRBV3-1 (or the pseudogene TRBV3-2) and TRBJ2-3; 11 bases fit TRBD2. J was trimmed by 5 bases and V by 0 bases; bases with no gene match: 4. Germline CDR1 and CDR2: LGHDT and YNNKEL (reference sequence). There are 16 residues in the CDR3.